The source of this TCR beta chain is a study of identical twins (dated by TCRdb to the mid-2010s). Regarding the research as a whole: To test whether fetal clonotypes persist, the study used deep sequencing on TCR alpha and beta repertoires from monozygotic twins, unrelated adults of various ages, and cord blood. Replicate twin experiments were performed at different times using different library preparation protocols to rule out contamination.

In the case of this clonotype: There is no known antigen for this receptor. The input lacks base qualities; no much larger clone sits a single base away.

Broad study findings and their caveats: Out-of-frame TCR alpha sharing in monozygotic twins was systematically underestimated by recombination models, whereas sharing between unrelated individuals was in agreement with the recombination models. In beta out-of-frame sequences, excess twin sharing was weaker, because having fewer shared sequences lowered the signal-to-noise ratio. Fewer insertions were carried by abundant cord blood beta clonotypes, a similar but weaker trend appeared in young adult naive repertoires, and no such trend appeared in memory repertoires. Compared with coincidental sharing between unrelated individuals, out-of-frame TCR alpha sequences shared between twins showed an excess of sequences with low generation probability. Invariant T cells such as MAIT and iNKT could partly confound zero-insertion analyses, though diverse VJ usage argued against this for most clonotypes. Because the same donors could not be followed over many years, the conclusions depended on cross-sectional statistical analysis.

Library preparation was by 5' RACE. Sequenced on an Illumina HiSeq 2000. Template switching introduced a universal primer binding site; the final cDNA contained a unique molecular identifier, enabling accurate counting of TCR cDNA molecules. Specific primers in the conserved constant-segment region were used to synthesize first-strand cDNA for the TCR alpha and beta chains. To control for contamination, each cDNA library was double barcoded with a SMART-Mk sample barcode plus Illumina barcodes. TruSeq adapter sequences and Illumina sample barcodes were added in two successive PCR steps. TCR alpha and beta cDNA libraries were sequenced on the Illumina HiSeq platform with custom primers. The source study handled its data this way. Unique molecular identifiers were extracted from raw reads with MiGEC, and CDR3 positions were determined with MiXCR. For each individual, recombination models were inferred using an EM algorithm with the repgenHMM and IGoR tools. The tcR package in R was used for shared clonotype analysis, with sharing normalized by the product of cloneset sizes. Out-of-frame nonproductive sequences were analyzed to study raw recombination free of thymic and clonal selection effects. The public sequencing data were trimmed at Q25 with fastp and processed into clonotypes with MiXCR by TCRdb, which kept only in-frame beta chains. Records with the same CDR3 protein are collapsed into one entry carrying the most frequent genes and DNA. In this record, the V and J calls reflect TCRdb's handling and not the investigators' own analysis. This sample comprises around 500,000 distinct CDR3 sequences, over 12% of them detected only once. The top ten hold approximately 0.52% of the sample.

The CDR3 measures 17 amino acids from cysteine to phenylalanine. Kept here is only the CDR3 DNA, which spans 51 bases and is read in frame from base 1. The V and J ends are trimmed by 0 bases and 3 bases, leaving 15 bases between them. Every donor was a healthy Caucasian. The twin cohort comprised three pairs of female monozygotic twins, all aged roughly 18 to 30 years. CD4+ and CD8+ T cell populations were isolated with positive isolation kits from Invitrogen. This sample was also put to use in a study of yellow fever vaccine responses in identical twins. The second study's paper adds: The authors reported that the T cell response to vaccination in identical twins appeared partly convergent and partly personalized. In the study, vaccine-responding T cell clones were precisely tracked in identical twins.

The sequence joins TRBV12-3 or TRBV12-4 to TRBJ2-1, with no confident D gene call. The sequenced material came from CD4+ T cells sorted from blood. This clonotype was obtained from a woman under 30 in good health. The DNA is as follows: TGTGCCAGCAGTTTAGCGCTCTCTGATTCGAACTACAATGAGCAGTTCTTC. Translated, it gives CASSLALSDSNYNEQFF.